The 9 T cell receptor beta chains below all came from one sample that was sequenced in a study of blood T cells in healthy people across ages. A second 7 to 11 cycle PCR used barcoded and J-beta primers. TCRdb itself ran the 5' RACE reads through MiXCR, one entry per CDR3 protein. The repertoire consists of hundreds of thousands of distinct CDR3 sequences, with roughly 21% occurring once and the leading ten covering roughly 3.6%. Material for sequencing was blood. These receptors were taken from a man aged 70-80 years in good health.

CDR3 in amino acids: CASQQGLSEKLFF. In DNA form, the CDR3 reads TGTGCCAGTCAACAGGGGTTAAGTGAAAAACTGTTTTTT. The chain uses TRBV2 and TRBJ1-4, with 7 bases lining up with TRBD1. The CDR3 runs to 13 residues. Per the germline V gene, CDR1 is SNHLY and CDR2 is FYNNEI. The V and J ends lost 9 bases and 7 bases, in that order; junction bases with no gene match: 8.

This rearrangement joins TRBV5-6 to TRBJ1-3; 8 bases line up with TRBD1. Per the germline V gene, CDR1 is SGHDT and CDR2 is YYEEEE. This CDR3 spans 16 amino acids. V shed 4 bases, J shed 0 bases, and the junction held 6 bases outside the gene matches. The DNA for the CDR3 is TGTGCCAGCAGCCCTGGACAGGGCATCTCTGGAAACACCATATATTTT. It is translated as CASSPGQGISGNTIYF.

This clonotype has a handful of counts. The chain combines TRBV12-3 or TRBV12-4 with TRBJ1-5, with 9 positions matching TRBD1. The junction had 11 bases not matched to a gene; V was cut back by 5 bases and J by 3 bases. The CDR3 covers 17 residues. The CDR3 loop is CASSKIRQGEFNQPQHF. In DNA, the CDR3 is TGTGCCAGCAGTAAAATACGACAGGGGGAGTTCAATCAGCCCCAGCATTTT.

This clonotype was seen a handful of times. J is TRBJ2-3 and V is TRBV11-2; 7 nucleotides match TRBD1. J lost 3 bases, V lost 4 bases, and 7 bases had no gene match. CDR1 and CDR2 (germline): SGHAT, FQNNGV. The CDR3 sequence is 15 residues long. The CDR3: CASSSQTGSTDTQYF. DNA for the CDR3: TGTGCCAGCAGCTCGCAGACAGGGAGTACAGATACGCAGTATTTT.

The chain has TRBV3-1 and TRBJ2-7; D unresolved. This CDR3 contains 12 residues. The germline CDR1 and CDR2 sequences are LGHDT and YNNKEL (reference sequence). V dropped 3 bases and J dropped 3 bases, with 6 bases sitting between them. CDR3 coding DNA: TGTGCCAGCAGCCACGAGAGCTACGAGCAGTACTTC. This translates into CASSHESYEQYF.

V gene TRBV3-1 combines with J gene TRBJ2-5; a weak D match, TRBD1 (6 bases). CDR1 is LGHDT and CDR2 is YNNKEL in the germline V gene (reference sequence). V lost 6 bases to trimming and J lost 2 bases, with 25 bases between them. The CDR3 covers 18 residues. The CDR3: CASSYSRSRGTLQETQYF. Written as DNA, the CDR3 is TGTGCCAGCAGTTACTCGCGGTCCAGGGGCACCCTTCAAGAGACCCAGTACTTC.

This clonotype was detected a few times. Sequence at one end of the junction differs from germline and may be a read error. The chain links TRBV7-2 to TRBJ2-1; D may be TRBD2 (6 bases). The CDR3 totals 14 residues. CDR1 and CDR2 from the germline V gene are SGHTA and FQGNSA. The CDR3, as DNA: TGTGCCAGCAGCGTAGCAGCGGGCTACAATGAGCAGTTCTTC. This sequence encodes CASSVAAGYNEQFF.

This chain uses TRBV10-3 with TRBJ1-2, with 9 bases aligning to TRBD1. CDR1 and CDR2 from the germline V gene are ENHRY and SYGVKD. V trimming: 2 bases; J trimming: 5 bases; junction bases outside the gene matches: 0. The CDR3 runs 13 residues. For the CDR3, the DNA is TGTGCCATCAGTGAGGGACAGGGGTATGGCTACACCTTC. It is translated as CAISEGQGYGYTF.

The J gene is TRBJ2-7, the V gene TRBV5-4; D is unclear. The CDR3 runs to 15 residues. Germline CDR1 SGHNT, CDR2 YYREEE (reference sequence). V lost 0 bases to trimming and J lost 6 bases, with 16 bases between them. This CDR3 is CASSLESTLPVEQYF. In nucleotides, the CDR3 is TGTGCCAGCAGCTTGGAGTCCACACTTCCAGTCGAGCAGTACTTC. The full variable domain, rest sourced from reference TRBV5-4 and TRBJ2-7, is ETGVTQSPTHLIKTRGQQVTLRCSSQSGHNTVSWYQQALGQGPQFIFQYYREEENGRGNFPPRFSGLQFPNYSSELNVNALELDDSALYLCASSLESTLPVEQYFGPGTRLTVT.